What follows describes a single TCR beta chain. The data derive from a study of blood T cell repertoires in COVID-19. As for the study in general: Samples of COVID-19 (acute and convalescent) were obtained from the United States, Italy and Spain. PBMCs, B-cell-depleted T cells, or T cells provided the cDNA or gDNA that made up the material.

Unmatched junction bases numbered 9, after V lost 0 bases and J lost 7 bases. In germline, CDR1 is WNHNN, CDR2 SYGVQD (reference sequence). The CDR3 consists of 16 residues. Repertoires were generated with immunoSEQ multiplex PCR, while TCRdb's copy carries only in-frame clones and drops some. The sample lists about 81,000 clones; 89% were seen once. The J gene is TRBJ2-1, the V gene TRBV10-1; the match to TRBD2 covers 7 bases. The sample comprised peripheral blood. This clonotype was obtained from a man between 70 and 80 years old with active or convalescent COVID-19. The CDR3 DNA reads as TGCGCCAGCAGTGAGTCTCCTAGCGGCGGTGGGAATGAGCAGTTCTTC. It codes for CASSESPSGGGNEQFF.